This TCR beta chain stems from a study of blood T cell repertoires in COVID-19. This table comes from immunoSEQ multiplex PCR, and its TCRdb copy is limited to in-frame clones, with some not included. The sample holds more than 400,000 clones, 90% seen once. The germline CDR1 and CDR2 sequences are SEHNR and FQNEAQ (reference sequence). The junction had 13 bases not matched to a gene; V was cut back by 5 bases and J by 4 bases. The CDR3 runs to 16 residues. The source of this sequence is a man between 18 and 29 years old who had recovered from COVID-19. The sequenced sample consisted of PBMCs or T cells enriched from blood (not recorded which). V is TRBV7-9 and J is TRBJ2-5, with 7 bases matching TRBD2. DNA of the CDR3: TGTGCCAGCAGCCTACCCGAGCGGGGAGGAAGAGAGACCCAGTACTTC. It yields the protein CASSLPERGGRETQYF.